These 10 T cell receptor beta chains came from one sample sequenced in a study of blood T cell repertoires in COVID-19. Clones were read by immunoSEQ multiplex PCR, and TCRdb kept only the in-frame ones, dropping some. Of about 140,000 clones listed, approximately 85% are singletons. The material sequenced was peripheral blood. These receptors were collected from a man aged 50 to 59 with acute or convalescent COVID-19.

The sample holds one count of this clone. The gene calls are TRBV2 and TRBJ2-1, with D uncertain. The CDR3 runs to 15 residues. V lost 4 bases, J lost 9 bases, and 19 bases lay in between. Germline assignment: CDR1 SNHLY and CDR2 FYNNEI. This chain's CDR3 is CASSVTRPGDGEQFF. As DNA, the CDR3 is TGTGCCAGCAGTGTTACAAGGCCGGGTGATGGTGAGCAGTTCTTC.

This chain uses TRBV28 with TRBJ2-7, with a tentative D call TRBD2 (5 bases). This CDR3 contains 13 residues. Deletions cut 2 bases from V and 7 bases from J, with 12 bases between. Germline lookup yields CDR1 MDHEN and CDR2 SYDVKM. This chain's CDR3 is CASSLPAVKEQYF. DNA of the CDR3: TGTGCCAGCAGTTTACCAGCGGTCAAAGAGCAGTACTTC.

This rearrangement joins TRBV4-1 to TRBJ1-2; 9 nucleotides line up with TRBD1. Looked up from germline, CDR1 is MGHRA and CDR2 is YSYEKL. Germline trimming cut 0 bases from V and 4 bases from J; bases unmatched to any gene: 6. The CDR3 totals 16 residues. The CDR3 protein is CASSQEGGQGFYGYTF. As DNA, the CDR3 is TGCGCCAGCAGCCAAGAAGGGGGACAGGGATTCTATGGCTACACCTTC.

This clone was found once. The J gene is TRBJ2-3, the V gene TRBV5-1; TRBD2 matches at 9 bases. Germline CDR1 and CDR2: SGHRS and YFSETQ. The CDR3 totals 17 residues. The V and J ends lost 0 bases and 0 bases, in that order; junction bases with no gene match: 5. CDR3 residues: CASSLGGSGRSTDTQYF. The CDR3 DNA reads as TGCGCCAGCAGCTTGGGGGGTAGCGGGAGAAGCACAGATACGCAGTATTTT.

The chain couples TRBV9 to TRBJ1-4; 8 bases are a match to TRBD1. The length of the CDR3 is 13 residues. Germline V gene lookup returns CDR1 SGDLS and CDR2 YYNGEE. V shed 4 bases, J shed 13 bases, and the junction held 9 bases outside the gene matches. The chain's CDR3 is CASSSGQGRALFF. DNA of the CDR3: TGTGCCAGCAGCTCTGGACAGGGCCGTGCACTGTTTTTT.

The chain is built from TRBV19 and TRBJ1-1, with 8 bases matching TRBD1. This CDR3 contains 13 residues. Unmatched junction bases numbered 8, after V lost 7 bases and J lost 7 bases. The germline CDR1 and CDR2 sequences are LNHDA and SQIVND (reference sequence). CDR3 bases: TGTGCCAGTAAGACTCTCGGGACAGGTGAAGCTTTCTTT. This codes for CASKTLGTGEAFF.

This chain links TRBV2 with TRBJ2-7; no definite D call. V shed 8 bases and J shed 6 bases, with 17 bases lying between them. Germline V gives CDR1 SNHLY, CDR2 FYNNEI. This CDR3 is built from 13 residues. DNA of the CDR3: TGTGCCAGCGCCCCACTGTCGCCCGGCGAGCAGTACTTC. This codes for CASAPLSPGEQYF.

The chain has TRBV28 and TRBJ1-5; no clear D. The germline gives CDR1 MDHEN, CDR2 SYDVKM. V was shortened by 6 bases and J by 5 bases, with 8 bases between the two germline ends. The CDR3 runs to 12 residues. The CDR3 loop reads CASRRGDQPQHF. The CDR3 DNA follows: TGTGCCAGCAGACGAGGTGATCAGCCCCAGCATTTT.

This clone appeared a single time. V gene TRBV11-2 combines with J gene TRBJ2-7, with 12 nucleotides matching TRBD1. Germline V gene sequence: CDR1 SGHAT, CDR2 FQNNGV. The V segment lost 5 bases and the J segment 6 bases; nucleotides outside the gene matches: 8. This CDR3 has 15 amino acids. CDR3 bases: TGTGCCAGCAGCGCTGGGGACAGGGGGCGCGGCGAGCAGTACTTC. The encoded protein is CASSAGDRGRGEQYF.

The chain is built from TRBV6-1 and TRBJ1-5; D is uncertain. Trimming took 1 base from V and 0 from J, leaving 10 bases between them. The CDR3 loop spans 16 amino acids. Germline values: CDR1 MNHNS, CDR2 SASEGT. The CDR3 bases are TGTGCCAGCAGTGAAGGGATGAGGGTTAGCAATCAGCCCCAGCATTTT. It encodes CASSEGMRVSNQPQHF.